This T cell receptor beta chain is from a study of shared clonotypes between healthy human individuals. Overall study: Donors, aged 18 to 49, were a couple of women and a few men. The study's findings and limits: Naive CD4 clonotypes were shared across several donors at about 5%.

For each subset, genomic DNA was distributed in equal portions over several immunoSEQ plates. Profiling relied on immunoSEQ multiplex PCR, and the TCRdb table lists in-frame clones only, not all of them. The sample consists of over a million clones, around 76% of them appearing once. Trimming pared 3 bases from V and 3 bases from J, leaving 9 bases between. The CDR3 consists of 14 residues. Looked up from germline, CDR1 is SGHAT and CDR2 is FQNNGV. It was into CD45RA+ naive and CD45RA-negative memory subsets that the CD4+ cells were split. Details on this clone: No antigen is known for it.

The V gene is TRBV11-2, the J gene TRBJ1-5; D is ambiguous. The material sequenced was memory CD4+ T cells sorted from blood. This sample's subset: CD45RA-negative fraction. This clonotype originated in a man between 18 and 29 years old in good health. CDR3 region: CASSFGGYNQPQHF. In nucleotides, the CDR3 is TGTGCCAGCAGCTTTGGAGGCTACAATCAGCCCCAGCATTTT.